These T cell receptor beta chains were read from a single sample in a study of blood T cell repertoires in COVID-19. Using immunoSEQ multiplex PCR, the repertoire was profiled, and TCRdb retains in-frame clones only, with some absent. The sample yields around 80,000 clones, approximately 81% seen once. Specimen: peripheral blood. These receptors were taken from a woman older than 75 with acute or convalescent COVID-19. Both conserved end residues are part of each CDR3. The D gene is left open where the match is weak. Only some rows state a clone size, as once, few, many or a class for expanded clones.

V: TRBV14; size: -; J: TRBJ2-6; D: -; DNA: TGTGCCAGCAGCCCCTTTTCCTCTGGGGCCAACGTCCTGACTTTC; CDR3: CASSPFSSGANVLTF
V: TRBV27; size: once; J: TRBJ1-5; D: TRBD1; DNA: TGTGCCAGCAGCTTAGGACAGGGCCCAAATCAGCCCCAGCATTTT; CDR3: CASSLGQGPNQPQHF
V: TRBV30; size: -; J: TRBJ1-1; D: TRBD1; DNA: TGTGCCTGGACCCAGACAGGGGGGACTGAAGCTTTCTTT; CDR3: CAWTQTGGTEAFF
V: TRBV3-1/TRBV3-2; size: -; J: TRBJ2-7; D: -; DNA: TGTGCCAGCAGCCTTAGCTCCTACGAGCAGTACTTC; CDR3: CASSLSSYEQYF
V: TRBV7-8; size: -; J: TRBJ2-2; D: TRBD2; DNA: TGTGCCAGCAGGGGAAGGACTAGCGGGGGCACCGGGGAGCTGTTTTTT; CDR3: CASRGRTSGGTGELFF
V: TRBV27; size: few; J: TRBJ1-6; D: TRBD1; DNA: TGTGCCAGCAGTTTACACGGGACAGCGCCTAATTCACCCCTCCACTTT; CDR3: CASSLHGTAPNSPLHF
V: TRBV27; size: -; J: TRBJ1-4; D: TRBD1; DNA: TGTGCCAGCAGTTCATACAGGGGTATGGGAGAAAAACTGTTTTTT; CDR3: CASSSYRGMGEKLFF
V: TRBV27; size: -; J: TRBJ1-1; D: -; DNA: TGTGCCAGCAGTTTATCTCCCGCAGGGCTGGGGACTGAAGCTTTCTTT; CDR3: CASSLSPAGLGTEAFF
V: TRBV24-1; size: -; J: TRBJ2-3; D: -; DNA: TGTGCCACCAGTGATTTGACAGGGAGCTATATAAATACGCAGTATTTT; CDR3: CATSDLTGSYINTQYF
V: TRBV6-2/TRBV6-3; size: -; J: TRBJ2-7; D: TRBD1; DNA: TGTGCCAGCAGTTGGGGACAGGGGCTGGCCTACGAGCAGTACTTC; CDR3: CASSWGQGLAYEQYF
V: TRBV3-1/TRBV3-2; size: few; J: TRBJ1-2; D: -; DNA: TGTGCCAGCAGCCAAGGGTCCAGTCAGAACTATGGCTACACCTTC; CDR3: CASSQGSSQNYGYTF
V: TRBV28; size: -; J: TRBJ1-1; D: -; DNA: TGTGCCAGCAGTTTAAGAGGACAGCGGAACACTGAAGCTTTCTTT; CDR3: CASSLRGQRNTEAFF
V: TRBV27; size: -; J: TRBJ1-2; D: -; DNA: TGTGCCAGCAGTCGCCCGGGTGGAGGACCGGATGGCTACACCTTC; CDR3: CASSRPGGGPDGYTF
V: TRBV11-2; size: -; J: TRBJ2-7; D: TRBD1; DNA: TGTGCCAGCAGCTTTAGGCCCAGGGGGCGCTTCTACGAGCAGTACTTC; CDR3: CASSFRPRGRFYEQYF
V: TRBV2; size: -; J: TRBJ2-1; D: -; DNA: TGTGCCAGCAGCGAAGACGAGTATAGCTCCTACAATGAGCAGTTCTTC; CDR3: CASSEDEYSSYNEQFF
V: TRBV19; size: -; J: TRBJ1-2; D: TRBD1; DNA: TGTGCCAGTACGGACAGGGGCCGACGTGGCTACACCTTC; CDR3: CASTDRGRRGYTF
V: TRBV6-5; size: -; J: TRBJ1-1; D: -; DNA: TGTGCCAGCAGTTACGAGGATAGGAACACTGAAGCTTTCTTT; CDR3: CASSYEDRNTEAFF
V: TRBV5-1; size: few; J: TRBJ2-3; D: TRBD2; DNA: TGCGCCAGCAGCACGCTAGCGGGAGTAGCCACAGATACGCAGTATTTT; CDR3: CASSTLAGVATDTQYF
V: TRBV6-5; size: -; J: TRBJ1-2; D: TRBD1; DNA: TGTGCCAGCAGCGCTACAGGGGGGCCCTCGAAGGGCTACACCTTC; CDR3: CASSATGGPSKGYTF
V: TRBV7-2; size: once; J: TRBJ2-7; D: TRBD2; DNA: TGTGCCAGCAGCGCCAGCGGGGGGCCCTCCTACGAGCAGTACTTC; CDR3: CASSASGGPSYEQYF
V: TRBV6-5; size: -; J: TRBJ1-5; D: TRBD1; DNA: TGTGCCTCACGCCGGGACAGGGTCAATCAGCCCCAGCATTTT; CDR3: CASRRDRVNQPQHF
V: TRBV7-2; size: -; J: TRBJ1-1; D: -; DNA: TGTGCCAGCAGCTTAGTTCCGGGTGACACTGAAGCTTTCTTT; CDR3: CASSLVPGDTEAFF
V: TRBV7-2; size: -; J: TRBJ2-7; D: TRBD2; DNA: TGTGCCAGCAGCTCCGGGACTAGCGGGGGGGCCGGGGAGCAGTACTTC; CDR3: CASSSGTSGGAGEQYF
V: TRBV3-1/TRBV3-2; size: few; J: TRBJ1-2; D: TRBD1; DNA: TGTGCCAGCAGCCAAGATGCGACAGGGGGCTTTGGCTACACCTTC; CDR3: CASSQDATGGFGYTF
V: TRBV11-2; size: -; J: TRBJ1-2; D: -; DNA: TGTGCCAGCAGCTTAGTCCTTGACACTTCCAACTATGGCTACACCTTC; CDR3: CASSLVLDTSNYGYTF
V: TRBV12-2; size: -; J: TRBJ2-5; D: -; DNA: TGTGCAAGTCGCCTTGCTAGGACTAGCGGGGGGGCCGAAAAGACCCAGTACTTC; CDR3: CASRLARTSGGAEKTQYF
V: TRBV9; size: -; J: TRBJ1-6; D: TRBD1; DNA: TGTGCCAGCAGCGTCCAGACAGGGGGCTTGACATCACCCCTCCACTTT; CDR3: CASSVQTGGLTSPLHF
V: TRBV9; size: -; J: TRBJ1-3; D: TRBD1; DNA: TGTGCCAGCAGCGTAGGACAGGGGGCTGGAAACACCATATATTTT; CDR3: CASSVGQGAGNTIYF
V: TRBV4-2; size: once; J: TRBJ2-3; D: -; DNA: TGTGCCAGCAGCCAACTATCCTCGACAGGAGCTAGCACAGATACGCAGTATTTT; CDR3: CASSQLSSTGASTDTQYF
V: TRBV10-2; size: -; J: TRBJ1-1; D: TRBD1; DNA: TGCGCCAGCAGTGAACATCAGGGGGGCAGCACTGAAGCTTTCTTT; CDR3: CASSEHQGGSTEAFF
V: TRBV3-1/TRBV3-2; size: -; J: TRBJ1-6; D: TRBD1; DNA: TGTGCCAGCAGCCGGGAACAGGGGAATTATAATTCACCCCTCCACTTT; CDR3: CASSREQGNYNSPLHF
V: TRBV5-6; size: -; J: TRBJ1-2; D: -; DNA: TGTGCCAGCAGCGGGGCCGGGTTTGCCTATGGCTACACCTTC; CDR3: CASSGAGFAYGYTF
V: TRBV24-1; size: -; J: TRBJ1-4; D: TRBD1; DNA: TGTGCCACCAGTGACACAGGACAGGCCGAGGTTTCTTCGACGAGGGAAGAAAAACTGTTTTTT; CDR3: CATSDTGQAEVSSTREEKLFF
V: TRBV6-5; size: few; J: TRBJ1-4; D: -; DNA: TGTGCCAGCAGGACAGCCGGGGAGGGTGAAAAACTGTTTTTT; CDR3: CASRTAGEGEKLFF
V: TRBV3-1/TRBV3-2; size: -; J: TRBJ1-4; D: -; DNA: TGTGCCAGCAGCCAAGATATCCAAGCGATTGTGAAGGAAAAACTGTTTTTT; CDR3: CASSQDIQAIVKEKLFF
V: TRBV6-1; size: few; J: TRBJ1-2; D: -; DNA: TGTGCCAGCAGTGAAAGCCCACAGACCGGCTATGGCTACACCTTC; CDR3: CASSESPQTGYGYTF
V: TRBV29-1; size: few; J: TRBJ2-1; D: TRBD1; DNA: TGCAGCGTTGTGGGACAGGGCAATGAGCAGTTCTTC; CDR3: CSVVGQGNEQFF
V: TRBV18; size: -; J: TRBJ2-1; D: TRBD1; DNA: TGTGCCAGCTCACCCGGGACAGGGGATTATAATGAGCAGTTCTTC; CDR3: CASSPGTGDYNEQFF
V: TRBV18; size: few; J: TRBJ1-5; D: TRBD1; DNA: TGTGCCAGCTCATCCGGGACAGATAGCAATCAGCCCCAGCATTTT; CDR3: CASSSGTDSNQPQHF
V: TRBV13; size: -; J: TRBJ2-3; D: -; DNA: TGTGCCAGCAGCTCCGGGAAAGGAGATACGCAGTATTTT; CDR3: CASSSGKGDTQYF
V: TRBV7-9; size: -; J: TRBJ1-6; D: -; DNA: TGTGCCAGCAGCTTTGACAGCCCCGCCGCTAATTCACCCCTCCACTTT; CDR3: CASSFDSPAANSPLHF
V: TRBV6-4; size: few; J: TRBJ2-2; D: TRBD2; DNA: TGTGCCAGCAGTGACTCGAGCGGGGCCAACACCGGGGAGCTGTTTTTT; CDR3: CASSDSSGANTGELFF
V: TRBV4-2; size: -; J: TRBJ2-2; D: TRBD2; DNA: TGTGCCAGCAGCCTGGGAGCGGGGTCGACCGGGGAGCTGTTTTTT; CDR3: CASSLGAGSTGELFF
V: TRBV28; size: few; J: TRBJ1-2; D: -; DNA: TGTGCCAGCAGTTTTACGAGATGGGGGCACTACACCTTC; CDR3: CASSFTRWGHYTF
V: TRBV7-9; size: -; J: TRBJ1-6; D: -; DNA: TGTGCCAGCAACGAGAGAAATTCACCCCTCCACTTT; CDR3: CASNERNSPLHF
V: TRBV6-6; size: -; J: TRBJ1-5; D: TRBD1; DNA: TGTGCCAGCAGTCGACCGGGACAGGGGTTCAATCAGCCCCAGCATTTT; CDR3: CASSRPGQGFNQPQHF
V: TRBV6-2/TRBV6-3; size: -; J: TRBJ2-1; D: -; DNA: TGTGCCAGCAGCCCTCGCCAGGTACTAGGTTCGGGTCCGCAGTTCTTC; CDR3: CASSPRQVLGSGPQFF
V: TRBV30; size: -; J: TRBJ1-5; D: -; DNA: TGTGCCTGCCGAGTAGCGGGGGGCAATCAGCCCCAGCATTTT; CDR3: CACRVAGGNQPQHF
V: TRBV6-5; size: few; J: TRBJ1-5; D: -; DNA: TGTGCCAGCACCGGTAATAGCAATCAGCCCCAGCATTTT; CDR3: CASTGNSNQPQHF
V: TRBV7-2; size: -; J: TRBJ1-3; D: -; DNA: TGTGCCAGCAGCTTTGGCACCCGCTCTGGAAACACCATATATTTT; CDR3: CASSFGTRSGNTIYF
V: TRBV10-3; size: -; J: TRBJ1-5; D: -; DNA: TGTGCCATCAGTGAGGGGAGAAAGGATCAGCCCCAGCATTTT; CDR3: CAISEGRKDQPQHF
V: TRBV28; size: -; J: TRBJ2-1; D: TRBD1; DNA: TGTGCCAGCACCCGACAGGGTAATGAGCAGTTCTTC; CDR3: CASTRQGNEQFF
V: TRBV18; size: -; J: TRBJ1-1; D: -; DNA: TGTGCCAGCTCACCTTCAGGTATGAACACTGAAGCTTTCTTT; CDR3: CASSPSGMNTEAFF
V: TRBV13; size: -; J: TRBJ1-5; D: -; DNA: TGTGCCAGCAGCCTCCAGGGTTACAATCAGCCCCAGCATTTT; CDR3: CASSLQGYNQPQHF